The rows below give T cell receptor beta chains drawn from one sample of a study of vaccination effects on CD4 cells after COVID-19. Sequenced by immunoSEQ multiplex PCR; TCRdb stores in-frame clones only, minus some. This sample has roughly 16,000 clones, with about 70% found just once. No antigens are known for them. Material: CD4+ T cells from PBMCs cultured with HCoV-NL63 spike peptides, obtained after COVID-19 vaccination. The receptors derive from a human donor who received a COVID-19 vaccine. CDR3s include the opening cysteine and the closing phenylalanine or tryptophan. The D gene is left open where the match is weak. Some rows have no size entry. The others give once, few or many, or a class for an expanded clone.

V	J	D	size	DNA	CDR3
TRBV3-1/TRBV3-2	TRBJ1-2	.	few	TGTGCCAGCAGCCAAGATTGGGATGGCTACACCTTC	CASSQDWDGYTF
TRBV27	TRBJ1-4	.	.	TGTGCCAGCAGATCTCAACCGGGGCGTGAAAAACTGTTTTTT	CASRSQPGREKLFF
TRBV5-5	TRBJ1-2	.	.	TGTGCCAGCAGCCCCGAGGCAGGGCCTAATGGCTACACCTTC	CASSPEAGPNGYTF
TRBV29-1	TRBJ2-1	TRBD2	.	TGCAGCGTTGGTCCTAGCGGGGGGGTAGGTTCCTACAATGAGCAGTTCTTC	CSVGPSGGVGSYNEQFF
TRBV18	TRBJ1-6	.	.	TGTGCCAGCTCACCCAGGGTGGAGAATTCACCCCTCCACTTT	CASSPRVENSPLHF
TRBV28	TRBJ1-6	TRBD1	.	TGTGCCAGCAGTTTCGGGACAGGGGGGCCACCCCTCCACTTT	CASSFGTGGPPLHF
TRBV6-5	TRBJ2-7	TRBD1	few	TGTGCCAGCAGTCATTACAGGGGCTACGAGCAGTACTTC	CASSHYRGYEQYF
TRBV14	TRBJ1-1	.	.	TGTGCCAGCAGCCAAGGGAAAAGGAGGACAACGGAAGCTTTCTTT	CASSQGKRRTTEAFF
TRBV27	TRBJ2-6	TRBD2	.	TGTGCCAGCAGCCAGTGGGGTGCGGGTTACAGCGGGGACTCTGGGGCCAACGTCCTGACTTTC	CASSQWGAGYSGDSGANVLTF
TRBV15	TRBJ2-3	TRBD2	.	TGTGCCACCAGCGCGGGGACTAGCCGAATCACAGATACGCAGTATTTT	CATSAGTSRITDTQYF
TRBV5-1	TRBJ2-3	TRBD1	.	TGCGCCAGCAGCTTGGAGGGACAGGGGACAGATACGCAGTATTTT	CASSLEGQGTDTQYF
TRBV7-2	TRBJ2-3	.	.	TGTGCCAGCAGAGGGCCCGCCACCCTCGGGACAGATACGCAGTATTTT	CASRGPATLGTDTQYF
TRBV19	TRBJ1-4	TRBD1	.	TGTGCCAGCGGGGGGACAGGGCTTGAAAAACTGTTTTTT	CASGGTGLEKLFF
TRBV15	TRBJ2-1	.	.	TGTGCCACCAGTACGGGTATAATTTACAATGAGCAGTTCTTC	CATSTGIIYNEQFF
TRBV7-2	TRBJ2-1	.	.	TGTGCCAGCAGCTCCTTCCCAGGATTACAGTTCTTC	CASSSFPGLQFF
TRBV30	TRBJ2-6	TRBD1	.	TGTGCCTGGAGCCGGGACAGCTACTACTCTGGGGCCAACGTCCTGACTTTC	CAWSRDSYYSGANVLTF
TRBV27	TRBJ2-1	TRBD2	.	TGTGCCAGCAGGATCTTAGCGGGAGGAACCTACAATGAGCAGTTCTTC	CASRILAGGTYNEQFF
TRBV7-2	TRBJ1-5	.	.	TGTGCCAGCAGCTTACAGAATCAGCCCCAGCATTTT	CASSLQNQPQHF
TRBV19	TRBJ1-4	.	.	TGTGCCAGTAATTTGGGAGTTAATGAAAAACTGTTTTTT	CASNLGVNEKLFF
TRBV7-9	TRBJ2-1	TRBD2	few	TGTGCCAGCAGCCGGAATGCGGGGGTGGAGTACTATGAGCAGTTCTTC	CASSRNAGVEYYEQFF
TRBV2	TRBJ2-5	TRBD1	.	TGTGCCAGCAGTGAACAGGGACAGTACCAAGAGACCCAGTACTTC	CASSEQGQYQETQYF
TRBV2	TRBJ2-6	.	.	TGTGCCAGCAGTTATGTTTATTACCGATACAAAGTCGGCCAACGTCCTGACTTC	CASSYVYYRYKVGQRPDF
TRBV11-2	TRBJ2-3	TRBD1	.	TGTGCCAGCAGCCTCGGGACAGTTCGCACAGATACGCAGTATTTT	CASSLGTVRTDTQYF